The 20 T cell receptor beta chains below all came from one sample that was sequenced in a study of CD8+CD57+ T cells in acquired aplastic anemia. Flow cytometry had shown expanded CD8+CD57+ cells in the patients chosen for sequencing. Both TCR beta VDJ combination and CDR3 sequence profiling were carried out. Genomic DNA was the template for this profiling. TCRdb called the reads again in MiXCR, with one record for every CDR3 protein. The sample consists of under 250,000 distinct CDR3 sequences, roughly 60% of them appearing once. The source material was sorted CD4+, CD8+, or CD8+CD57+ T cells (not recorded which) from PBMCs. These receptors were obtained from a human donor with aplastic anemia.

The chain couples TRBV7-6 to TRBJ1-1, with D possibly TRBD1 on 6 matching bases. The CDR3 spans 12 residues. In germline, CDR1 is SGHVS, CDR2 FNYEAQ. The V end was cut by 2 bases, the J end by 13 bases, with 14 bases between. The CDR3 nucleotides are TGTGCCAGCAGCTTACAGGGGCCGCAAGATTTCTTT. This codes for CASSLQGPQDFF.

The chain uses TRBV10-3 and TRBJ2-7, with 11 bases that match TRBD2. J lost 6 bases, V lost 10 bases, and 14 bases had no gene match. There are 15 residues in the CDR3. Looked up from germline, CDR1 is ENHRY and CDR2 is SYGVKD. CDR3 loop: CATTTSGSPSGEQYF. CDR3 in DNA: TGTGCCACAACTACTAGCGGGAGCCCCTCTGGCGAGCAGTACTTC.

The genes are TRBV2 and TRBJ2-7; D is undetermined. The CDR3 is made up of 11 amino acids. V lost 6 bases and J 3 bases, leaving 6 bases between the germline ends. Germline CDR1 is SNHLY and CDR2 is FYNNEI. CDR3 loop: CASRYFYEQYF. The DNA of the CDR3 is TGTGCCAGCAGGTATTTCTACGAGCAGTACTTC.

The CDR3 region has the DNA TGTGCCAGCAGATCGGGGAAAAATGAGCAGTTCTTC. Translated, it gives CASRSGKNEQFF. The V call is TRBV2, the J call TRBJ2-1; D is perhaps TRBD2 (5 bases). The V end was cut by 6 bases, the J end by 7 bases, with 10 bases between. Germline CDR1 SNHLY, CDR2 FYNNEI. The CDR3 has 12 amino acids. The whole variable domain, remainder taken from reference TRBV2 and TRBJ2-1, is EPEVTQTPSHQVTQMGQEVILRCVPISNHLYFYWYRQILGQKVEFLVSFYNNEISEKSEIFDDQFSVERPDGSNFTLKIRSTKLEDSAMYFCASRSGKNEQFFGPGTRLTVL.

This clonotype is a singleton in its sample. The chain links TRBV7-2 to TRBJ1-2; 9 bases agree with TRBD1. Germline lookup yields CDR1 SGHTA and CDR2 FQGNSA. V shed 1 base and J 5 bases; nucleotides not matched to a gene: 5. The CDR3 is 15 amino acids. The CDR3 nucleotides are TGTGCCAGCAGCTTAGGACAGGGGGGGGGGTATGGCTACACCTTC. This encodes CASSLGQGGGYGYTF.

The chain couples TRBV19 to TRBJ1-5; 7 nucleotides agree with TRBD1. With 4 bases clipped from V and 1 base from J, the junction kept 4 bases outside the gene matches. The germline V gene has CDR1 LNHDA and CDR2 SQIVND (reference sequence). There are 15 residues in the CDR3. The CDR3 DNA follows: TGTGCCAGTAGTACAGGGGGTAACAGCAATCAGCCCCAGCATTTT. It translates to CASSTGGNSNQPQHF. The entire variable domain, with the rest obtained from reference TRBV19 and TRBJ1-5, is as follows: DGGITQSPKYLFRKEGQNVTLSCEQNLNHDAMYWYRQDPGQGLRLIYYSQIVNDFQKGDIAEGYSVSREKKESFPLTVTSAQKNPTAFYLCASSTGGNSNQPQHFGDGTRLSIL.

The chain links TRBV12-3 or TRBV12-4 to TRBJ2-5; the D gene is possibly TRBD2 (5 bases). With 3 bases removed from V and 0 bases from J, the gap between germline ends came to 14 bases. The CDR3 spans 16 residues. CDR3 in DNA: TGTGCCAGCAGTTTCGGAGCGGCAACTTACCAAGAGACCCAGTACTTC. This codes for CASSFGAATYQETQYF.

The chain is built from TRBV10-3 and TRBJ2-1; D remains unclear. Trimming stripped 2 bases from V and 4 bases from J, with 9 bases between. The germline CDR1 and CDR2 sequences are ENHRY and SYGVKD. This CDR3 is built from 14 residues. CDR3: CAISERQPYNEQFF. The CDR3 region has the DNA TGTGCCATCAGTGAGCGTCAACCTTACAATGAGCAGTTCTTC.

The rearrangement uses TRBV12-3 or TRBV12-4 and TRBJ1-2, with D unclear. With 5 bases removed from V and 7 bases from J, the gap between germline ends came to 8 bases. CDR3 length: 11 residues. CDR3 protein: CASSQKGGYTF. CDR3 nucleotides: TGTGCCAGCAGTCAGAAGGGTGGCTACACCTTC.

The rearrangement joins TRBV2 to TRBJ2-7, with TRBD1 matching 7 bases. CDR1 and CDR2 from the germline V gene are SNHLY and FYNNEI. CDR3 length: 14 residues. V was clipped by 1 base and J by 0 bases; unmatched bases: 0. Here the CDR3 DNA reads TGTGCCAGCAGTGAAGGGGACAGCTCCTACGAGCAGTACTTC. This encodes CASSEGDSSYEQYF.

The gene calls are TRBV20-1 and TRBJ2-2; TRBD2 is a possible D gene (6 bases). The germline V and J ends were trimmed by 0 bases and 3 bases, with 17 bases remaining between them. CDR1 DFQATT and CDR2 SNEGSKA come from the germline V gene (reference sequence). The CDR3 is 17 residues long. The CDR3 protein is CSARDTEGPYHTGELFF. Written as DNA, the CDR3 is TGCAGTGCTAGAGATACGGAGGGCCCGTATCACACCGGGGAGCTGTTTTTT.

This chain uses TRBV2 with TRBJ2-7; no reliable D call. This CDR3 region has 13 residues. Germline V gene data show CDR1 as SNHLY and CDR2 as FYNNEI. V was trimmed by 3 bases and J by 3 bases, leaving 9 bases between them. CDR3 sequence (DNA): TGTGCCAGCAGTGATGGCAAAAACTACGAGCAGTACTTC. It codes for CASSDGKNYEQYF.

This rearrangement joins TRBV20-1 to TRBJ1-2, with D uncertain. Trimming left V 5 bases short and J 0 bases short, with 7 bases between. The CDR3 spans 12 residues. Germline assignment: CDR1 DFQATT and CDR2 SNEGSKA (reference sequence). This chain's CDR3 is CSAPTANYGYTF. The CDR3 nucleotides are TGCAGTGCTCCCACTGCTAACTATGGCTACACCTTC.

This clonotype was seen only a few times. The chain recombines TRBV10-3 with TRBJ2-7, with TRBD2 matching 8 bases. Looked up from germline, CDR1 is ENHRY and CDR2 is SYGVKD. V gave up 4 bases and J gave up 2 bases; unmatched junction bases: 10. This CDR3 contains 16 residues. The CDR3 nucleotides read TGTGCCATCAGTGGAGTTAGCGGGAAGGACCCCTACGAGCAGTACTTC. This gives the protein CAISGVSGKDPYEQYF.

This clonotype appeared a single time. The junction and the germline gene differ at one end; a read error may be behind it. V gene TRBV9 combines with J gene TRBJ2-7; 10 bases fit TRBD1. The germline V gene encodes CDR1 SGDLS and CDR2 YYNGEE. The CDR3 length is 18 residues. CDR3 coding DNA: TGCGCCAGCAGCCCCGAGACAGGGGGCAGGTATTTAGCCTACGAGCAGTACTTC. Its translation is CASSPETGGRYLAYEQYF.

The chain carries TRBV19 and TRBJ1-6; D gene uncertain. Germline V gene lookup returns CDR1 LNHDA and CDR2 SQIVND (reference sequence). The CDR3 length is 16 residues. Deletions cut 5 bases from V and 9 bases from J, with 20 bases between. CDR3 nucleotides: TGTGCCAGTAGTTCGCCCGCGGGGTCGGTTGGTTCACCCCTCCACTTT. Its protein product is CASSSPAGSVGSPLHF.

V and J are TRBV7-3 and TRBJ2-1; 11 bases line up with TRBD2. CDR3 length: 15 residues. J gave up 8 bases and V 4 bases, and 7 bases lay outside the gene matches. CDR1 SGHTA and CDR2 FQGTGA come from the germline V gene. The CDR3 protein is CASSYLLAGVYEQFF. The CDR3 DNA reads TGTGCCAGCAGCTACTTACTAGCGGGAGTATATGAGCAGTTCTTC. Drawing the rest from reference TRBV7-3 and TRBJ2-1, the complete variable domain is GAGVSQTPSNKVTEKGKYVELRCDPISGHTALYWYRQSLGQGPEFLIYFQGTGAADDSGLPNDRFFAVRPEGSVSTLKIQRTERGDSAVYLCASSYLLAGVYEQFFGPGTRLTVL.

The rearrangement links TRBV9 to TRBJ2-2; 8 bases are shared with TRBD2. CDR1 SGDLS and CDR2 YYNGEE come from the germline V gene. With V trimmed by 1 base and J by 6 bases, 14 bases remained unmatched. The CDR3 runs 18 residues. The CDR3 DNA is TGTGCCAGCAGCGTACCTTCCGGGACTAGTTATGGAGCCGGGGAGCTGTTTTTT. It specifies CASSVPSGTSYGAGELFF.

This clonotype was seen a single time. The rearrangement uses TRBV24-1 and TRBJ1-1; D unclear. Per the germline V gene, CDR1 is KGHDR and CDR2 is SFDVKD. This CDR3 spans 14 amino acids. With 2 bases removed from V and 5 bases from J, the gap between germline ends came to 11 bases. CDR3 in DNA: TGTGCCACCAGTGATTCTGGTCGTCAAACTGAAGCTTTCTTT. Its protein product is CATSDSGRQTEAFF.

The rearrangement joins TRBV7-3 to TRBJ1-1; the D is unclear. V was pared by 3 bases and J by 1 base, with 9 bases between. The length of the CDR3 is 14 residues. Germline CDR1 reads SGHTA; CDR2 reads FQGTGA. CDR3 region: CASSLADKNTEAFF. In DNA form, the CDR3 reads TGTGCCAGCAGCTTGGCCGACAAGAACACTGAAGCTTTCTTT.